This T cell receptor beta chain was obtained from a study of blood T cell repertoires in COVID-19. Background on the study: Samples of COVID-19 (acute and convalescent) were obtained from the United States, Italy and Spain. PBMCs, B-cell-depleted T cells, or T cells were the source of the cDNA or gDNA that made up the material.

Authors' processing steps: The authors estimated nucleated cell counts from reference gene primer amplification. Here immunoSEQ multiplex PCR was the method, and the copy in TCRdb shows in-frame clones only, minus some. The V and J calls and clone size come from that table; D and trimming were worked out from the DNA. The sample includes a few hundred thousand clones, 85% of them seen just once. The germline V gene has CDR1 MNHEY and CDR2 SMNVEV (reference sequence). Trimming cost V 7 bases and J 4 bases, with 16 bases left between them. The CDR3 runs 14 residues. J is TRBJ1-1 and V is TRBV27, with D maybe TRBD1 (6 bases). This TCR derives from a human donor in a cohort sampled during active COVID-19. The sequencing sample was made of peripheral blood. CDR3 sequence: CASTKRGQFTEAFF. The CDR3 coding sequence is TGTGCCAGCACCAAAAGGGGACAATTCACTGAAGCTTTCTTT.